Following are 21 T cell receptor beta chains from one sample sequenced in a study of blood T cell repertoires in COVID-19. TCRdb's copy holds only in-frame clones and misses some; the assay was immunoSEQ multiplex PCR. Seen here are over 400,000 clones, roughly 90% observed once, and the top ten hold 1.4%. Sequencing was done on a sample of peripheral blood. These receptor sequences come from a woman in her twenties or thirties with active or convalescent COVID-19.

The chain is built from TRBV6-5 and TRBJ1-2, with 7 nucleotides matching TRBD1. V shed 6 bases, J shed 7 bases, and the junction held 5 bases outside the gene matches. The germline V gene encodes CDR1 MNHEY and CDR2 SVGAGI. The CDR3 extends over 12 amino acids. CDR3 bases: TGTGCCAGCAGGCTGACAGGGTTTGGCTACACCTTC. Its translation is CASRLTGFGYTF.

This chain joins TRBV7-6 and TRBJ2-5; 9 bases are shared with TRBD1. V shed 4 bases, J shed 5 bases, and the junction held 8 bases outside the gene matches. Germline CDR1 SGHVS, CDR2 FNYEAQ. This CDR3 is built from 15 residues. The CDR3 DNA reads as TGTGCCAGCAGCTCCATGACAGGGGGAAGTGAGACCCAGTACTTC. Its protein product is CASSSMTGGSETQYF.

This sequence joins TRBV7-9 and TRBJ1-5; 7 bases are a match to TRBD1. The CDR3 length is 17 residues. V lost 0 bases, J lost 3 bases, and 8 bases stayed unmatched. The germline gives CDR1 SEHNR, CDR2 FQNEAQ (reference sequence). The CDR3 loop reads CASSLAPPQGYNQPQHF. CDR3 in DNA: TGTGCCAGCAGCTTAGCGCCGCCACAGGGGTACAATCAGCCCCAGCATTTT.

The V gene is TRBV5-4, the J gene TRBJ2-3, with D possibly being TRBD2 (6 bases). Germline CDR1 SGHNT, CDR2 YYREEE (reference sequence). Trimming removed 0 bases at V and 2 bases at J, with 10 bases between. CDR3 length: 15 amino acids. DNA for the CDR3: TGTGCCAGCAGCTTGGCGGGAGTGATCACAGATACGCAGTATTTT. Its protein is CASSLAGVITDTQYF.

The J gene is TRBJ1-1, the V gene TRBV25-1, with D possibly being TRBD1 (6 bases). Between the trimmed V and J ends, which lost 0 bases and 5 bases, there was a span of 10 bases. Per the germline V gene, CDR1 is MGHDK and CDR2 is SYGVNS. The CDR3 sequence is 14 residues long. The CDR3 nucleotides read TGTGCCAGCAGTGAATACGGGGGGCGAACTGAAGCTTTCTTT. Amino acid sequence: CASSEYGGRTEAFF.

V and J are TRBV4-1 and TRBJ1-4; weak D call: TRBD1 (5 bases). CDR1 is MGHRA and CDR2 is YSYEKL in the germline V gene. The CDR3 length is 16 residues. Trimming left V 3 bases short and J 6 bases short, with 17 bases between. This CDR3 is CASSQLRTPQDEKLFF. The DNA for the CDR3 is TGCGCCAGCAGCCAGCTTAGGACACCCCAAGATGAAAAACTGTTTTTT.

The gene calls are TRBV7-8 and TRBJ2-7; 10 bases line up with TRBD2. The CDR3 length is 16 residues. The trim removed 0 bases at V and 6 bases at J, leaving 8 bases unmatched. Germline-derived CDR1 and CDR2 are SGHVS and FQNEAQ. The chain's CDR3 is CASSLAPVTSGTEQYF. The CDR3 DNA follows: TGTGCCAGCAGCTTAGCACCAGTAACTAGCGGGACCGAGCAGTACTTC.

This clone was seen only once. This chain links TRBV10-3 with TRBJ1-1; 9 positions agree with TRBD1. Germline CDR1 and CDR2: ENHRY and SYGVKD. Unmatched junction bases numbered 7, after V lost 6 bases and J lost 5 bases. CDR3 length: 14 amino acids. Here the CDR3 reads CAISEQGAGTEAFF. The CDR3 DNA reads as TGTGCCATCAGCGAACAGGGGGCCGGGACTGAAGCTTTCTTT.

As regards this clone: The sample contains more than one DNA sequence encoding this CDR3. The chain joins TRBV7-9 to TRBJ1-4; 9 positions agree with TRBD1. Germline assignment: CDR1 SEHNR and CDR2 FQNEAQ (reference sequence). With 4 bases clipped from V and 5 bases from J, the junction kept 5 bases outside the gene matches. The CDR3 spans 15 residues. The CDR3 bases are TGTGCCAGCAGCTCCAGGACAGGGGCCAATGAAAAACTGTTTTTT. It codes for CASSSRTGANEKLFF.

The chain carries TRBV6-6 and TRBJ1-1; D might be TRBD1 (5 bases). V was trimmed by 7 bases and J by 8 bases, leaving 17 bases between them. This CDR3 has 13 amino acids. Germline values: CDR1 MNHNY, CDR2 SVGAGI (reference sequence). For the CDR3, the DNA is TGTGCCAGCACCCAAACTGGGGCGGTCGAAGCTTTCTTT. Translation: CASTQTGAVEAFF.

This clone has only one observation. The chain recombines TRBV5-1 with TRBJ2-7, with TRBD2 as a possible D gene (5 bases). Trimming removed 0 bases from V and 3 bases from J, with 7 bases in between. This CDR3 is 13 amino acids long. The germline V gene encodes CDR1 SGHRS and CDR2 YFSETQ. The CDR3: CASSLGEGYEQYF. CDR3 DNA sequence: TGCGCCAGCAGCTTGGGTGAGGGCTACGAGCAGTACTTC.

The chain recombines TRBV11-2 with TRBJ1-4, with 11 positions matching TRBD1. The CDR3 consists of 16 residues. J gave up 2 bases and V 11 bases, and 10 bases lay outside the gene matches. The germline gives CDR1 SGHAT, CDR2 FQNNGV. CDR3 in amino acids: CASIVGTGGTNEKLFF. In DNA, the CDR3 is TGTGCCTCGATTGTTGGGACAGGGGGGACTAATGAAAAACTGTTTTTT.

The chain combines TRBV12-3 or TRBV12-4 with TRBJ2-7; a possible D gene is TRBD2 (6 bases). Between the trimmed V and J ends, which lost 3 bases and 7 bases, there was a span of 13 bases. The CDR3 is made up of 13 amino acids. The CDR3 region is CASSLGGSGEQYF. Here the CDR3 DNA reads TGTGCCAGCAGTTTGGGGGGTTCCGGGGAGCAGTACTTC.

This chain links TRBV7-9 with TRBJ2-1, with TRBD1 matching over 7 bases. The V gene's germline CDR1 is SEHNR and CDR2 FQNEAQ (reference sequence). J gave up 5 bases and V 2 bases, and 6 bases lay outside the gene matches. The CDR3 sequence is 15 residues long. The CDR3 coding sequence is TGTGCCAGCAGCTTAACGACAGGGATAAACAATGAGCAGTTCTTC. Its protein is CASSLTTGINNEQFF.

The gene calls are TRBV18 and TRBJ2-5; 8 bases map to TRBD2. Trimming removed 1 base from V and 5 bases from J; junction bases left unmatched: 3. The length of the CDR3 is 14 residues. From germline, CDR1 is KGHSH and CDR2 LQKENI. The CDR3 DNA reads as TGTGCCAGCTCACCACGGTTAGCGGGGGAGACCCAGTACTTC. Protein product: CASSPRLAGETQYF.

On this clone itself: The sample carries other DNA sequences with the same CDR3. The chain is built from TRBV19 and TRBJ1-1; D is ambiguous. Germline V gene lookup returns CDR1 LNHDA and CDR2 SQIVND (reference sequence). Trimming left V 3 bases short and J 4 bases short, with 9 bases between. The CDR3 runs to 13 residues. This CDR3 reads CASSITVGTEAFF. CDR3 in DNA: TGTGCCAGTAGTATCACAGTGGGCACTGAAGCTTTCTTT.

This clone was counted once. This chain connects TRBV10-2 to TRBJ2-7, with a tentative D call TRBD1 (6 bases). This CDR3 is built from 13 residues. Germline lookup yields CDR1 WSHSY and CDR2 SAAADI. Trimming pared 4 bases from V and 6 bases from J, leaving 13 bases between. The CDR3 DNA follows: TGCGCCAGCAGTGGAGCAAGCAGGGGCGAGCAGTACTTC. It encodes CASSGASRGEQYF.

V is TRBV18 and J is TRBJ1-5, with 9 bases lining up with TRBD1. Germline values: CDR1 KGHSH, CDR2 LQKENI. With V trimmed by 2 bases and J by 5 bases, 10 bases remained unmatched. The CDR3 contains 17 residues. The CDR3 sequence is CASSPTGGARIDQPQHF. In DNA form, the CDR3 reads TGTGCCAGCTCACCAACAGGGGGCGCGAGGATTGATCAGCCCCAGCATTTT.

V usage is TRBV25-1 and J usage is TRBJ1-2; tentative D call: TRBD1 (5 bases). With 3 bases removed from V and 5 bases from J, the gap between germline ends came to 13 bases. This CDR3 is built from 14 residues. The germline V gene has CDR1 MGHDK and CDR2 SYGVNS. The CDR3 region has the DNA TGTGCCAGCAGTGAGAAACAGGCGATATATGGCTACACCTTC. Protein product: CASSEKQAIYGYTF.

The chain recombines TRBV15 with TRBJ2-2; 7 bases agree with TRBD1. J lost 3 bases, V lost 1 base, and 5 bases had no gene match. This CDR3 has 16 amino acids. Germline CDR1 reads LNHNV; CDR2 reads YYDKDF (reference sequence). CDR3 region: CATSRVQGLYTGELFF. The CDR3 DNA reads as TGTGCCACCAGCAGAGTACAGGGGCTCTACACCGGGGAGCTGTTTTTT.

The table lists this clone with a few counts. The J gene is TRBJ2-7, the V gene TRBV30; 7 bases line up with TRBD1. This CDR3 contains 14 residues. Germline values: CDR1 GTSNPN, CDR2 SVGIG (reference sequence). Trimming removed 0 bases from V and 2 bases from J; junction bases left unmatched: 4. The CDR3, as DNA: TGTGCCTGGAGTGTTTTGCAGGGGGCCTACGAGCAGTACTTC. This gives the protein CAWSVLQGAYEQYF.